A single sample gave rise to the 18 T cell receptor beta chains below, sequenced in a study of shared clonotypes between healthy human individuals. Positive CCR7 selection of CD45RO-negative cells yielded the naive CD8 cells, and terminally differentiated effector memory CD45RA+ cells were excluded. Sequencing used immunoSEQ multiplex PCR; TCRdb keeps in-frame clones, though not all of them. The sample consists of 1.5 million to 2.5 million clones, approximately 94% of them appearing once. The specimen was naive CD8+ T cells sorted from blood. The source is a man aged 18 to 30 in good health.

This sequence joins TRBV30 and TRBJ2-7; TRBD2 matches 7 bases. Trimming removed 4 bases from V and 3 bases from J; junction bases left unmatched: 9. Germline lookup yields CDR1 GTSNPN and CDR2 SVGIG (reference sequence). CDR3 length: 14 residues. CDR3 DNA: TGTGCCTGGACCCCTAGCGGAAGCTTCTACGAGCAGTACTTC. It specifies CAWTPSGSFYEQYF.

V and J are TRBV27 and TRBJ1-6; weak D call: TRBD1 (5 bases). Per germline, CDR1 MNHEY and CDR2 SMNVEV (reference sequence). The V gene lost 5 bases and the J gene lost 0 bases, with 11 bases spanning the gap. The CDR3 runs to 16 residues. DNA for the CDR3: TGTGCCAGCAGTCAAGGGGCTAGCTCCTATAATTCACCCCTCCACTTT. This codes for CASSQGASSYNSPLHF.

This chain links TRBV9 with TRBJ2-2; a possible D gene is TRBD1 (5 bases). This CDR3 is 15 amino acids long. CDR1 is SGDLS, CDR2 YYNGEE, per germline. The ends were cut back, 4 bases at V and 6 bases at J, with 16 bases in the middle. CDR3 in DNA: TGTGCCAGCAGCACTCTGAAGGGGTCCCCCGGGGAGCTGTTTTTT. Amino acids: CASSTLKGSPGELFF. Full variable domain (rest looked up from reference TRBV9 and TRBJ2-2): DSGVTQTPKHLITATGQRVTLRCSPRSGDLSVYWYQQSLDQGLQFLIQYYNGEERAKGNILERFSAQQFPDLHSELNLSSLELGDSALYFCASSTLKGSPGELFFGEGSRLTVL.

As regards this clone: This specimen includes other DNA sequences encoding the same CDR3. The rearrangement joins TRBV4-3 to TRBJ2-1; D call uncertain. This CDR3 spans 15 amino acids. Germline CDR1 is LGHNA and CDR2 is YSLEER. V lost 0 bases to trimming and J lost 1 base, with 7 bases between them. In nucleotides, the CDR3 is TGCGCCAGCAGCCAAGATCGTGGGTCCTACAATGAGCAGTTCTTC. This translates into CASSQDRGSYNEQFF.

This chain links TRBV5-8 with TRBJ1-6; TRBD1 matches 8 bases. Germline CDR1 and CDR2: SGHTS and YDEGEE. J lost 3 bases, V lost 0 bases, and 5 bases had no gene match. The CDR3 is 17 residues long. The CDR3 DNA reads TGTGCCAGCAGCTTGGATACAGGGGGTTACTATAATTCACCCCTCCACTTT. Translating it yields CASSLDTGGYYNSPLHF.

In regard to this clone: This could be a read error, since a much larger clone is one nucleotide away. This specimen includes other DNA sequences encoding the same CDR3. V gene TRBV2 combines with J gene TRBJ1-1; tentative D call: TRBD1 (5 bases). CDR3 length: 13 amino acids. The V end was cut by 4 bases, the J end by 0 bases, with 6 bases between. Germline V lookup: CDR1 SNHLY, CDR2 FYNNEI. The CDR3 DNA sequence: TGTGCCAGCAGTGTAGGGGTGAACACTGAAGCTTTCTTT. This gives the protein CASSVGVNTEAFF.

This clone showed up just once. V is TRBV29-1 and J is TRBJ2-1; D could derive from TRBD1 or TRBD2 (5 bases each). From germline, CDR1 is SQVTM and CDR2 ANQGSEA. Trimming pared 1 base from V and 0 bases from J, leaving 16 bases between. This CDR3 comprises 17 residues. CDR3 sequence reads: CSVEGSGRPSSYNEQFF. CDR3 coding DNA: TGCAGCGTTGAAGGTTCGGGGCGGCCCAGCTCCTACAATGAGCAGTTCTTC.

CDR3 sequence: CASTSGQGTKPRNTGELFF. The CDR3 bases are TGTGCCAGCACCTCCGGACAGGGCACAAAGCCGAGAAACACCGGGGAGCTGTTTTTT. V is TRBV27 and J is TRBJ2-2, with 8 bases that match TRBD1. CDR3 length: 19 residues. In germline, CDR1 is MNHEY, CDR2 SMNVEV (reference sequence). With V trimmed by 7 bases and J by 2 bases, 18 bases remained unmatched.

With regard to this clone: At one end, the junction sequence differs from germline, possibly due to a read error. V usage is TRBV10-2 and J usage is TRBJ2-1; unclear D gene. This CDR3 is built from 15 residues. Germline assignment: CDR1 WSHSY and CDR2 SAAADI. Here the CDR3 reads CASREGVGPYNEQFF. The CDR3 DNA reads TGCGCCAGCCGTGAAGGAGTCGGACCTTACAATGAGCAGTTCTTC.

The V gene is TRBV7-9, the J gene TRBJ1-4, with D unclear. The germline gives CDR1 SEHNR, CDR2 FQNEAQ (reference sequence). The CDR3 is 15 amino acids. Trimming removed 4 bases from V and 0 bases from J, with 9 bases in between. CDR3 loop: CASSSPDATNEKLFF. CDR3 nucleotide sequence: TGTGCCAGCAGCTCACCCGATGCAACTAATGAAAAACTGTTTTTT.

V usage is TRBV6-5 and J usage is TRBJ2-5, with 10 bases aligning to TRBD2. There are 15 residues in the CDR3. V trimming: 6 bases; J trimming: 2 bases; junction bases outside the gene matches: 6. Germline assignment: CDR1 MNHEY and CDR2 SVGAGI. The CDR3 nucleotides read TGTGCCAGCAGCCCCCTAGCGGGAGAACAAGAGACCCAGTACTTC. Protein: CASSPLAGEQETQYF.

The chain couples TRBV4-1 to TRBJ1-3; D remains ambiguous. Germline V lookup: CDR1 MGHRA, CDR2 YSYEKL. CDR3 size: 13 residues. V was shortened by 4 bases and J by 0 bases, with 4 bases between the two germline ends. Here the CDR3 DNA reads TGCGCCAGCAGCCTAGGCTCTGGAAACACCATATATTTT. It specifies CASSLGSGNTIYF.

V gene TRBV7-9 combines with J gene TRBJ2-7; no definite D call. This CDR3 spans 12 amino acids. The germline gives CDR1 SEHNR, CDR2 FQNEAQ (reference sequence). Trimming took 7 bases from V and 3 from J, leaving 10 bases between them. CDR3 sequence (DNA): TGTGCCAGCACCTCCCGGAGCTACGAGCAGTACTTC. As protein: CASTSRSYEQYF.

Here the CDR3 reads CASSYGVTNSPLHF. The CDR3 DNA sequence: TGTGCCAGCAGTTACGGGGTGACCAATTCACCCCTCCACTTT. The rearrangement links TRBV6-5 to TRBJ1-6; D not resolved. Germline CDR1 MNHEY, CDR2 SVGAGI. Trimming left V 2 bases short and J 7 bases short, with 9 bases between. This CDR3 is 14 amino acids long.

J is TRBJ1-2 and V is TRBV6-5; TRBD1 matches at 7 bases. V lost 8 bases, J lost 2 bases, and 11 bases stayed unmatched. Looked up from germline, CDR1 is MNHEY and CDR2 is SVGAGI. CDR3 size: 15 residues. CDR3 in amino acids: CASAPEKTGNYGYTF. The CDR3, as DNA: TGTGCCAGCGCACCGGAAAAGACAGGGAACTATGGCTACACCTTC.

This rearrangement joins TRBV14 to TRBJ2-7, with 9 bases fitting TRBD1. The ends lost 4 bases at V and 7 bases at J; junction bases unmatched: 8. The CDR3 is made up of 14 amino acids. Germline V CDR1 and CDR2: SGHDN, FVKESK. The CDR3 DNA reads TGTGCCAGCAGCCTCCGGGACAGGGCTCGTGAGCAGTACTTC. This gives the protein CASSLRDRAREQYF.

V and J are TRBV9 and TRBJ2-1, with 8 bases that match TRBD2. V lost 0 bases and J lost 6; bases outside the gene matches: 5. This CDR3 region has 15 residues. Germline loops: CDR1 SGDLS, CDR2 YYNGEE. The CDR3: CASSVGGLDRNEQFF. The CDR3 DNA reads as TGTGCCAGCAGCGTAGGGGGACTAGACCGCAATGAGCAGTTCTTC. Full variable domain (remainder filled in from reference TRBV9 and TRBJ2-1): DSGVTQTPKHLITATGQRVTLRCSPRSGDLSVYWYQQSLDQGLQFLIQYYNGEERAKGNILERFSAQQFPDLHSELNLSSLELGDSALYFCASSVGGLDRNEQFFGPGTRLTVL.

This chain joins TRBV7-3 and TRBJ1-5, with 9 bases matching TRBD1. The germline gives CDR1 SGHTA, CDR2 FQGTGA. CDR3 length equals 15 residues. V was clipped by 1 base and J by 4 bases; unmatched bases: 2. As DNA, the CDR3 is TGTGCCAGCAGCTTAAAGGGACAGGGAAATCAGCCCCAGCATTTT. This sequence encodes CASSLKGQGNQPQHF.